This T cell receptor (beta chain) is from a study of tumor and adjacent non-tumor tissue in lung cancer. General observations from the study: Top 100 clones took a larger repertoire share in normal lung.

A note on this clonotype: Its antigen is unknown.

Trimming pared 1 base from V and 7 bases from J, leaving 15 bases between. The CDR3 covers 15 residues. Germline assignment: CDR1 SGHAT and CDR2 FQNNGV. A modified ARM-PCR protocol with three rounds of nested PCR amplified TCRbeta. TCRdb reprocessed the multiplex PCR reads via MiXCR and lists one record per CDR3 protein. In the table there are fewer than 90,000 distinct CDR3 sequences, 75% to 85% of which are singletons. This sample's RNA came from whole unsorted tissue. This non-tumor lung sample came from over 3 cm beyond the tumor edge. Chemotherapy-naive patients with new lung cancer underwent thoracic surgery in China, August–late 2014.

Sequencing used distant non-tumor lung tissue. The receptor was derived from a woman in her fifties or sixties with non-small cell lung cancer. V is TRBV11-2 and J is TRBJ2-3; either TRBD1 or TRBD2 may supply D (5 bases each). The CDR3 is CASSLVPLGDHTQYF. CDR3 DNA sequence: TGTGCCAGCAGCTTAGTACCTCTAGGGGACCATACGCAGTATTTT.